This T cell receptor beta chain was captured by sequencing in a study of CD8+CD57+ T cells in acquired aplastic anemia. Turning to the study itself: Sorting CD4+ and CD8+ cells gave DNA averaging approximately 3 ug. CD4+ cells from healthy donors averaged approximately 11 million reads.

To note about this clonotype: Its target is unknown.

Study observations and caveats: In common between the patients and the controls were nearly 30 CD8+ CDR3 sequences. No significant difference in CD8+ Simpson's diversity was found between patients and controls.

Profiling of TCR beta VDJ combinations and CDR3 sequences used genomic DNA as template. MiXCR, applied by TCRdb to the reads, yields one record per CDR3 protein. In the table there are hundreds of thousands of distinct CDR3 sequences, 60% to 80% of which are singletons. Material for sequencing was sorted CD4+, CD8+, or CD8+CD57+ T cells (not recorded which) from PBMCs. This TCR came from a human donor in good health, serving as a control.

The chain's CDR3 is CASSFRDREASTF. The DNA of the CDR3 is TGTGCCAGTAGTTTCCGGGACAGGGAGGCGTCCACCTTC. V gene TRBV19 combines with J gene TRBJ1-2; 9 nucleotides match TRBD1. The germline gives CDR1 LNHDA, CDR2 SQIVND (reference sequence). The ends lost 5 bases at V and 13 bases at J; junction bases unmatched: 11. The CDR3 has 13 residues.